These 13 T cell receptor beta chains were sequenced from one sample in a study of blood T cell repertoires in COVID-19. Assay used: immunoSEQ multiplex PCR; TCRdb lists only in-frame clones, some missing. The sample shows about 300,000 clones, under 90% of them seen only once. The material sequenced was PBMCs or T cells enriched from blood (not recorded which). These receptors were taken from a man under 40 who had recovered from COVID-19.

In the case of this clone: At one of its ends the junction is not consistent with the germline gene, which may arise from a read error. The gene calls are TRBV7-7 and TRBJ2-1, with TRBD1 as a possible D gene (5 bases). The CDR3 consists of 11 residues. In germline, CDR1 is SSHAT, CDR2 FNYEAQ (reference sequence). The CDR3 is CASSQGGEQFF. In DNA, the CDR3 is TGTGCTAGCAGCCAGGGTGGAGAGCAGTTCTTC.

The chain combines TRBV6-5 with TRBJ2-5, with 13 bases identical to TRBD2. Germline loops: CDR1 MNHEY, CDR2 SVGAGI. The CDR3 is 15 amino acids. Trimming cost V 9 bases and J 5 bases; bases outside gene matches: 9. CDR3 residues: CASLRLAGGSETQYF. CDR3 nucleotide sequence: TGTGCCAGTTTAAGACTAGCGGGAGGCTCGGAGACCCAGTACTTC.

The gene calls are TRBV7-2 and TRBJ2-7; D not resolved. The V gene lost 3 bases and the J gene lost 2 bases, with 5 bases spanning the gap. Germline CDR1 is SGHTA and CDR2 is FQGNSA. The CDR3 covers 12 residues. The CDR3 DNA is TGTGCCAGCAGCTTTCAGACCTACGAGCAGTACTTC. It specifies CASSFQTYEQYF.

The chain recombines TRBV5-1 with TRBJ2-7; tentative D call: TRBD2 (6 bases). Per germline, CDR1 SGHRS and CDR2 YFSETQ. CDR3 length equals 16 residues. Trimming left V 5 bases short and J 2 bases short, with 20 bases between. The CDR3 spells CASRPPLGGMTYEQYF. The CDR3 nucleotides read TGCGCCAGCAGACCACCATTAGGCGGGATGACCTACGAGCAGTACTTC.

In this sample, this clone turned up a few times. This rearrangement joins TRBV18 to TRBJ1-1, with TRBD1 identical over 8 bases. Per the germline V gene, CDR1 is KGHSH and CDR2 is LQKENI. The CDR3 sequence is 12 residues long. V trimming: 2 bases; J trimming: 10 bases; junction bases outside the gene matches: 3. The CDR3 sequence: CASSPIQGGAFF. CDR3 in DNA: TGTGCCAGCTCACCAATACAGGGGGGAGCTTTCTTT.

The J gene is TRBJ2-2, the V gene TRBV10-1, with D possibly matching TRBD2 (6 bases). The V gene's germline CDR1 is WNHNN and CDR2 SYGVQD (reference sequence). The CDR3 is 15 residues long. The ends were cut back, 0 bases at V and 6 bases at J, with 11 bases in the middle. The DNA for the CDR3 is TGCGCCAGCAGTGAGTCGAGACTAGGGGCCGGGGAGCTGTTTTTT. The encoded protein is CASSESRLGAGELFF.

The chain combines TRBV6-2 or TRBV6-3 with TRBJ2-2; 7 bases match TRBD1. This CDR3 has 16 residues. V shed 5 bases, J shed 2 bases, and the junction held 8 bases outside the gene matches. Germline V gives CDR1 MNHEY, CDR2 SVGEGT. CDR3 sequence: CASSLTQGVNTGELFF. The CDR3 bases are TGTGCCAGCAGTCTAACGCAGGGGGTTAACACCGGGGAGCTGTTTTTT.

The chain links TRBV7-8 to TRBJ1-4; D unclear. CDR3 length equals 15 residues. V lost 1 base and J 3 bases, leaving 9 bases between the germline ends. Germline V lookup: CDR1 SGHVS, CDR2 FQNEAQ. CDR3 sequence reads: CASSLDQSPNEKLFF. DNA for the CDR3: TGTGCCAGCAGCTTAGACCAGTCTCCTAATGAAAAACTGTTTTTT.

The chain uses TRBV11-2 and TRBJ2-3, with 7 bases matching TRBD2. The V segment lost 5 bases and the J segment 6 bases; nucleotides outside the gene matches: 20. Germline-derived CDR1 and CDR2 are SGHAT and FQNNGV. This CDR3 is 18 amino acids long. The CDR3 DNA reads TGTGCCAGCAGCCCCGGCTGGGGTAGGACTAGAATAACCGATACGCAGTATTTT. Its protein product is CASSPGWGRTRITDTQYF.

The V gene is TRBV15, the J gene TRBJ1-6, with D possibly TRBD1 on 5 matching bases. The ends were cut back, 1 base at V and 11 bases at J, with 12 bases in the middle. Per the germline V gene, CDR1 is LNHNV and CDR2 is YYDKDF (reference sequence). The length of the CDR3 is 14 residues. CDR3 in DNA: TGTGCCACCAGCAGAGCCCCCGCGGGGGCACCCCTCCACTTT. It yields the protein CATSRAPAGAPLHF.

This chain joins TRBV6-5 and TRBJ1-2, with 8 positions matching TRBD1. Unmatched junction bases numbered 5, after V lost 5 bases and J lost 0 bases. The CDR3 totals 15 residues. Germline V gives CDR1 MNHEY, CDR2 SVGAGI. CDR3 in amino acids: CASSPQTGANYGYTF. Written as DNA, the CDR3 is TGTGCCAGCAGTCCTCAGACAGGGGCTAACTATGGCTACACCTTC.

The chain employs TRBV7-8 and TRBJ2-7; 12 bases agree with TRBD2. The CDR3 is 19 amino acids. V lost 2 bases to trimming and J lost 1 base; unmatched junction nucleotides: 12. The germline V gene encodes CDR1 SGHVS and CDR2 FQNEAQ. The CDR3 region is CASSLPVTSGSRGSYEQYF. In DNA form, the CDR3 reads TGTGCCAGCAGCTTACCGGTGACTAGCGGGAGCCGGGGTTCCTACGAGCAGTACTTC.

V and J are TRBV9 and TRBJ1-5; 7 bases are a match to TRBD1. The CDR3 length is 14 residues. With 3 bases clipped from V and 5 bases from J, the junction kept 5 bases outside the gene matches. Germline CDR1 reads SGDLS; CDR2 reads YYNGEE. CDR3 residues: CASSAGQSDQPQHF. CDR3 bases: TGTGCCAGCAGCGCGGGACAGAGCGATCAGCCCCAGCATTTT.